These T cell receptor beta chains were read from a single sample in a study of healthy donors' naive CD4 and CD8 T cells. Each CDR3 protein gets one entry after TCRdb re-called the reads with MiXCR. The table shows roughly 200,000 distinct CDR3 sequences, with about 74% occurring only once. Material: naive CD4+ and CD8+ T cells sorted from blood, pooled from several donors. The receptors were gathered from a pool of human donors in good health; the sample pools cells from several healthy donors. CDR3s include the opening cysteine and the closing phenylalanine or tryptophan. The D gene is left open where the match is weak. Clone sizes are given selectively: once, few, many, or a class where the clone is expanded.

J: TRBJ2-1
V: TRBV27
D: -
size: -
CDR3: CASSLFPGSNGYNEQFF
DNA: TGTGCCAGCAGTTTATTCCCGGGCTCCAACGGGTACAATGAGCAGTTCTTC

J: TRBJ1-1
V: TRBV19
D: -
size: -
CDR3: CASSIEPNTEAFF
DNA: TGTGCCAGTAGTATAGAACCGAACACTGAAGCTTTCTTT

J: TRBJ1-1
V: TRBV27
D: -
size: -
CDR3: CASSWIGSDTEAFF
DNA: TGTGCCAGCAGTTGGATAGGGTCAGACACTGAAGCTTTCTTT

J: TRBJ2-7
V: TRBV15
D: -
size: once
CDR3: CATSRPQGYEQYF
DNA: TGTGCCACCAGCAGACCACAGGGCTACGAGCAGTACTTC

J: TRBJ2-6
V: TRBV6-5
D: -
size: -
CDR3: CASSSRGVGANVLTF
DNA: TGTGCCAGCAGTTCCCGAGGTGTGGGGGCCAACGTCCTGACTTTC

J: TRBJ2-5
V: TRBV29-1
D: -
size: -
CDR3: CSVAWGQETQYF
DNA: TGCAGCGTTGCTTGGGGGCAAGAGACCCAGTACTTC

J: TRBJ2-7
V: TRBV29-1
D: TRBD1
size: -
CDR3: CSATSDRGHEQYF
DNA: TGCAGCGCTACATCGGACAGGGGTCACGAGCAGTACTTC

J: TRBJ2-7
V: TRBV6-1
D: -
size: -
CDR3: CASSGTTITYEQYF
DNA: TGTGCCAGCAGTGGAACAACCATTACCTACGAGCAGTACTTC

J: TRBJ2-1
V: TRBV2
D: TRBD2
size: -
CDR3: CASSGEAGPVLYNEQFF
DNA: TGTGCCAGCAGTGGGGAAGCGGGACCCGTCCTATACAATGAGCAGTTCTTC

J: TRBJ1-1
V: TRBV5-5
D: -
size: -
CDR3: CASSLTGRDTEAFF
DNA: TGTGCCAGCAGCTTGACAGGGAGGGACACTGAAGCTTTCTTT

J: TRBJ2-5
V: TRBV5-4
D: TRBD1
size: -
CDR3: CASSFEDRHQETQYF
DNA: TGTGCCAGCAGCTTTGAGGACAGGCACCAAGAGACCCAGTACTTC

J: TRBJ2-6
V: TRBV12-3/TRBV12-4
D: TRBD1
size: once
CDR3: CASSLGTGLGANVLTF
DNA: TGTGCCAGCAGTTTAGGGACAGGGCTCGGGGCCAACGTCCTGACTTTC

J: TRBJ2-5
V: TRBV7-8
D: TRBD1
size: -
CDR3: CASSLDRGETQYF
DNA: TGTGCCAGCAGCTTAGACAGGGGTGAGACCCAGTACTTC

J: TRBJ2-1
V: TRBV6-2/TRBV6-3
D: -
size: few
CDR3: CASSAPRLGEREQFF
DNA: TGTGCCAGCAGTGCACCGAGGTTGGGGGAGCGGGAGCAGTTCTTC

J: TRBJ2-1
V: TRBV27
D: -
size: once
CDR3: CATHSDSSYNEQFF
DNA: TGTGCCACCCATTCCGATAGCTCCTACAATGAGCAGTTCTTC

J: TRBJ2-2
V: TRBV6-2/TRBV6-3
D: -
size: -
CDR3: CASSYVVGELFF
DNA: TGTGCCAGCAGTTACGTGGTCGGGGAGCTGTTTTTT

J: TRBJ2-2
V: TRBV29-1
D: -
size: once
CDR3: CSVEGREEGGELFF
DNA: TGCAGCGTTGAAGGGAGGGAGGAGGGCGGGGAGCTGTTTTTT

J: TRBJ2-7
V: TRBV29-1
D: -
size: -
CDR3: CSASSGDEQYF
DNA: TGCAGCGCCTCGTCGGGAGACGAGCAGTACTTC

J: TRBJ2-7
V: TRBV29-1
D: TRBD1
size: -
CDR3: CSVVRLPDRGSYEQYF
DNA: TGCAGCGTCGTACGTCTACCGGACAGGGGAAGTTACGAGCAGTACTTC

J: TRBJ1-2
V: TRBV27
D: TRBD1
size: once
CDR3: CASSSTGAPNYGYTF
DNA: TGTGCCAGCAGTTCGACAGGGGCCCCTAACTATGGCTACACCTTC

J: TRBJ1-5
V: TRBV20-1
D: TRBD1
size: once
CDR3: CSASPGQLERPQHF
DNA: TGCAGTGCTTCGCCGGGACAGCTAGAAAGGCCCCAGCATTTT

J: TRBJ2-7
V: TRBV12-3/TRBV12-4
D: -
size: -
CDR3: CASSLAQGGQPDEQYF
DNA: TGTGCCAGCAGTTTAGCGCAGGGTGGGCAGCCGGACGAGCAGTACTTC

J: TRBJ2-5
V: TRBV7-7
D: TRBD2
size: few
CDR3: CASSLPGGETQYF
DNA: TGTGCCAGCAGCTTGCCGGGGGGAGAGACCCAGTACTTC

J: TRBJ1-1
V: TRBV29-1
D: -
size: -
CDR3: CSVFQGLGTEAFF
DNA: TGCAGCGTTTTCCAGGGCCTGGGGACTGAAGCTTTCTTT

J: TRBJ1-2
V: TRBV19
D: -
size: -
CDR3: CASHLAGENYGYTF
DNA: TGTGCCAGTCATCTAGCGGGGGAGAACTATGGCTACACCTTC

J: TRBJ2-7
V: TRBV29-1
D: -
size: once
CDR3: CSVARQRGAYEQYF
DNA: TGCAGCGTTGCGAGACAACGTGGGGCCTACGAGCAGTACTTC

J: TRBJ2-7
V: TRBV6-2/TRBV6-3
D: -
size: -
CDR3: CASSYGGSGYEQYF
DNA: TGTGCCAGCAGTTACGGCGGATCTGGCTACGAGCAGTACTTC

J: TRBJ2-3
V: TRBV29-1
D: -
size: -
CDR3: CSVEGTGADTDTQYF
DNA: TGCAGCGTTGAAGGCACGGGGGCAGACACAGATACGCAGTATTTT

J: TRBJ2-5
V: TRBV5-4
D: -
size: -
CDR3: CASTTRQERETQYF
DNA: TGTGCCAGCACCACCCGGCAGGAGAGGGAGACCCAGTACTTC

J: TRBJ2-1
V: TRBV19
D: TRBD2
size: -
CDR3: CASSMFRTSGYNEQFF
DNA: TGTGCCAGTAGTATGTTCAGGACTAGCGGCTACAATGAGCAGTTCTTC

J: TRBJ2-6
V: TRBV19
D: -
size: -
CDR3: CASSVYVPLAAGGANVLTF
DNA: TGTGCCAGTAGTGTATATGTACCCCTGGCGGCGGGTGGGGCCAACGTCCTGACTTTC

J: TRBJ2-7
V: TRBV30
D: -
size: -
CDR3: CAWSVRQSYEQYF
DNA: TGTGCCTGGAGTGTACGGCAGAGTTACGAGCAGTACTTC

J: TRBJ2-1
V: TRBV29-1
D: -
size: -
CDR3: CSVEDQYRVVYNEQFF
DNA: TGCAGCGTTGAAGATCAATACAGGGTGGTTTACAATGAGCAGTTCTTC

J: TRBJ2-7
V: TRBV19
D: TRBD2
size: once
CDR3: CASSAGTRNLKNSYEQYF
DNA: TGTGCCAGTAGTGCCGGGACTAGGAACTTGAAAAACTCCTACGAGCAGTACTTC

J: TRBJ2-3
V: TRBV12-3/TRBV12-4
D: -
size: -
CDR3: CASSLEGIGTDTQYF
DNA: TGTGCCAGCAGTTTAGAAGGGATAGGCACAGATACGCAGTATTTT

J: TRBJ2-1
V: TRBV29-1
D: -
size: few
CDR3: CSGLSHNSYNEQFF
DNA: TGCAGCGGACTTAGCCACAACTCCTACAATGAGCAGTTCTTC

J: TRBJ2-1
V: TRBV27
D: TRBD2
size: few
CDR3: CASSLVAGVYNEQFF
DNA: TGTGCCAGCAGTTTAGTAGCGGGGGTTTACAATGAGCAGTTCTTC

J: TRBJ2-5
V: TRBV10-3
D: TRBD2
size: once
CDR3: CAISESSTSGSKGQETQYF
DNA: TGTGCCATCAGTGAGTCATCGACTAGCGGGAGTAAGGGGCAAGAGACCCAGTACTTC

J: TRBJ1-2
V: TRBV6-5
D: -
size: few
CDR3: CASSSTRGYTF
DNA: TGTGCCAGCAGTTCCACCAGGGGCTACACCTTC

J: TRBJ2-5
V: TRBV6-6
D: -
size: -
CDR3: CASRSGFEETQYF
DNA: TGTGCCAGCAGGAGCGGCTTTGAGGAGACCCAGTACTTC

J: TRBJ1-1
V: TRBV19
D: -
size: -
CDR3: CASSDLGHNTEAFF
DNA: TGTGCCAGTAGCGACCTGGGGCATAACACTGAAGCTTTCTTT